This entry is about one T cell receptor (beta chain). Original processing methods: Using reference gene primer amplification, nucleated cell counts were estimated. TCRdb's copy holds only in-frame clones and misses some; the assay was immunoSEQ multiplex PCR. That table furnishes V, J and clone size, whereas the DNA furnished D and trimming. This sample yields roughly 60,000 clones, of which about 81% are seen a single time; about 15% belongs to the top ten. Trimming left V 6 bases short and J 9 bases short, with 15 bases between. Per the germline V gene, CDR1 is MNHEY and CDR2 is SVGAGI. The CDR3 length is 14 residues. The data stem from a study of blood T cell repertoires in COVID-19. Whole-study context: From the United States, Italy and Spain came samples of acute and convalescent COVID-19. PBMCs, B-cell-depleted T cells, or T cells provided the cDNA or gDNA that made up the material.

The clonotype comes from a man at least 80 years old with acute or convalescent COVID-19. The J gene is TRBJ1-6, the V gene TRBV6-5; D not certain. Sequencing was carried out using peripheral blood. For the CDR3, the DNA is TGTGCCAGCAGCTACGGGCGCGTAGTTTCACCCCTCCACTTT. It is translated as CASSYGRVVSPLHF.